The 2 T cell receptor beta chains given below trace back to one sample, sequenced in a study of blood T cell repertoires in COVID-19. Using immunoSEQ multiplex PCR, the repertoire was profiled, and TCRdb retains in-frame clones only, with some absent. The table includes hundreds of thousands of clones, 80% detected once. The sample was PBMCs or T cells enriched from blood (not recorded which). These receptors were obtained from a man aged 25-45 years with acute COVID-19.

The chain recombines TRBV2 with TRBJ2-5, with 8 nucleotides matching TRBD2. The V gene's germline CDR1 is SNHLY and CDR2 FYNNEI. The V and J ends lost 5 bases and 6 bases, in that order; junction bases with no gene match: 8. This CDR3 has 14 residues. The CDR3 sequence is CASSIAGTDKTQYF. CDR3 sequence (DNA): TGTGCCAGCAGTATAGCGGGGACGGACAAGACCCAGTACTTC.

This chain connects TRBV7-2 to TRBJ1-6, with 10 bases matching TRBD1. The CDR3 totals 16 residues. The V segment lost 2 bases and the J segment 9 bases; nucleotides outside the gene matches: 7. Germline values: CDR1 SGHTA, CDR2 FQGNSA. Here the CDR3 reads CASSLLGGQGSSPLHF. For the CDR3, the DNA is TGTGCCAGCAGCTTATTAGGGGGACAGGGGAGTTCACCCCTCCACTTT.